This T cell receptor (beta chain) is from a study of OX40 agonist ivuxolimab in advanced cancers. Study summary: Ivuxolimab doses were 0.01, 0.1, 0.3, 1.5, 3 or 10 mg/kg every 2 weeks. Treatment received earlier with anti-PD-1, anti-PD-L1 or anti-CTLA-4 agents was allowed, and more than 35% had some.

Generated by immunoSEQ multiplex PCR, the TCRdb table keeps only in-frame clones and is missing some. The sample has fewer than 40,000 clones; around 83% are singletons. With 6 bases clipped from V and 4 bases from J, the junction kept 9 bases outside the gene matches. Per the germline V gene, CDR1 is SNHLY and CDR2 is FYNNEI. This CDR3 region has 15 residues. This clonotype was sampled from an adult with an advanced solid tumor such as melanoma, head and neck, liver or kidney cancer. V is TRBV2 and J is TRBJ2-3; 8 bases fit TRBD2. The material was CD4+ or CD8+ T cells sorted from blood, obtained in a trial of the OX40 agonist ivuxolimab. The CDR3 is CASSLTSGRADTQYF. The CDR3 nucleotides read TGTGCCAGCAGCCTTACTAGCGGAAGAGCAGATACGCAGTATTTT.